This paragraph reports one T cell receptor (beta chain). This CDR3 spans 18 amino acids. Trimming cost V 5 bases and J 2 bases; bases outside gene matches: 13. The V gene's germline CDR1 is KGHDR and CDR2 SFDVKD. These data belong to a study of blood T cell repertoires in COVID-19. Study-wide context: PBMCs, B-cell-depleted T cells, or T cells provided the cDNA or gDNA that made up the material.

Authors' analysis steps: By means of reference gene primer amplification, nucleated cell counts were estimated. Here immunoSEQ multiplex PCR was the method, and the copy in TCRdb shows in-frame clones only, minus some. V and J calls and clone size follow that table, whereas D and trimming were derived from the DNA. The sample comprises approximately 150,000 clones, approximately 83% of which are singletons, and about 1.9% rests with the top ten. J is TRBJ2-7 and V is TRBV24-1; TRBD1 matches at 11 bases. The sequence came from a woman older than 75 with acute or convalescent COVID-19. What was sequenced was peripheral blood. The DNA for the CDR3 is TGTGCCACCAGTGGTGTGGACAGGGGGCTGGGGGAACCCTACGAGCAGTACTTC. Its protein is CATSGVDRGLGEPYEQYF.